Presented here are 21 T cell receptor beta chains from one specimen sequenced in a study of graft-versus-host responses after intestinal transplantation (dated by TCRdb to 2020 to 2022). What these receptors recognize is not known. Library generation was performed with the immunoSEQ multiplex PCR assay. The source is immuneACCESS, and TCRdb retained only in-frame sequences with V and J called. Part of the clones is not carried over; for the studies checked, unresolved V genes explain less than half of this, and the remainder is unexplained. The sample records roughly 120,000 clones, less than 95% of which are singletons. The biggest ten clones account for approximately 0.17% of the sample. The time point label, as the study defines it: cells obtained before transplantation from donor or recipient. This sample comprised unstimulated CD4+ T cells sorted from spleen or lymph node cells, obtained before intestinal transplant. The receptors derive from a human donor who received an intestinal transplant.

A single count supports this clone. J is TRBJ2-2 and V is TRBV2, with TRBD2 as a possible D gene (6 bases). Germline CDR1 is SNHLY and CDR2 is FYNNEI. This CDR3 is built from 14 residues. Trimming removed 7 bases from V and 4 bases from J, with 13 bases in between. CDR3 sequence (DNA): TGTGCCAGCAAGGACGGGAGCCGCACCGGGGAGCTGTTTTTT. It specifies CASKDGSRTGELFF.

The genes are TRBV5-4 and TRBJ2-7, with a tentative D call TRBD2 (6 bases). The ends were cut back, 4 bases at V and 0 bases at J, with 20 bases in the middle. Germline CDR1 SGHNT, CDR2 YYREEE (reference sequence). This CDR3 has 17 residues. The CDR3 region is CASSHRKGGALSYEQYF. In nucleotides, the CDR3 is TGTGCCAGCAGCCACCGGAAGGGCGGGGCCCTCTCCTACGAGCAGTACTTC.

This chain joins TRBV7-8 and TRBJ2-7; possible D gene TRBD1, 6 bases. The CDR3 has 14 amino acids. V gave up 1 base and J gave up 4 bases, with 11 bases separating them. CDR1 and CDR2 (germline): SGHVS, FQNEAQ. In nucleotides, the CDR3 is TGTGCCAGCAGCTTAGGCGACAGGAAATACGAGCAGTACTTC. This encodes CASSLGDRKYEQYF.

The J gene is TRBJ1-1, the V gene TRBV7-2, with D perhaps matching TRBD1 (6 bases). Trimming removed 6 bases at V and 4 bases at J, with 15 bases between. Looked up from germline, CDR1 is SGHTA and CDR2 is FQGNSA. This CDR3 is built from 14 residues. This chain's CDR3 is CASRVDRTGTEAFF. In DNA form, the CDR3 reads TGTGCCAGCAGAGTAGACAGGACCGGCACTGAAGCTTTCTTT.

The rearrangement joins TRBV2 to TRBJ1-2; 7 bases are shared with TRBD1. The V gene's germline CDR1 is SNHLY and CDR2 FYNNEI. With V trimmed by 8 bases and J by 5 bases, 5 bases remained unmatched. CDR3 size: 12 residues. The CDR3 DNA reads as TGTGCCAGCGAGGGCAGGGGGTATGGCTACACCTTC. Its protein is CASEGRGYGYTF.

The genes are TRBV18 and TRBJ1-4; D gene unclear. This CDR3 region has 13 residues. Trimming shortened V by 3 bases and J by 8 bases, and 10 bases separated the two germline ends. Germline-derived CDR1 and CDR2 are KGHSH and LQKENI. The CDR3 region is CASSPGVFEKLFF. The CDR3 DNA follows: TGTGCCAGCTCACCTGGAGTCTTCGAAAAACTGTTTTTT.

The CDR3 is CASTGQVTGELFF. CDR3 sequence (DNA): TGCGCCAGCACCGGACAGGTCACCGGGGAGCTGTTTTTT. The chain recombines TRBV10-2 with TRBJ2-2; 7 nucleotides match TRBD1. Germline V gene data show CDR1 as WSHSY and CDR2 as SAAADI. J lost 4 bases, V lost 7 bases, and 3 bases had no gene match. This CDR3 has 13 residues.

The chain joins TRBV9 to TRBJ2-3; 8 nucleotides align to TRBD1. V lost 2 bases, J lost 0 bases, and 2 bases stayed unmatched. The CDR3 spans 15 residues. The germline V gene has CDR1 SGDLS and CDR2 YYNGEE. The CDR3, as DNA: TGTGCCAGCAGCGTGTGGACAGGGAGCACAGATACGCAGTATTTT. Encoded protein: CASSVWTGSTDTQYF.

This sequence joins TRBV30 and TRBJ2-1; the D is unclear. This CDR3 comprises 13 residues. Germline-derived CDR1 and CDR2 are GTSNPN and SVGIG (reference sequence). V shed 2 bases and J shed 4 bases, with 9 bases lying between them. CDR3 coding DNA: TGTGCCTGGAGTAGCGCTCTATACAATGAGCAGTTCTTC. It translates to CAWSSALYNEQFF.

The chain couples TRBV23-1 to TRBJ2-7, with TRBD1 matching over 9 bases. TRBV23-1 belongs to the ORF category, with a function that is uncertain. Trimming removed 4 bases from V and 5 bases from J; junction bases left unmatched: 3. This CDR3 comprises 13 residues. The CDR3 loop reads CASSPDRGNEQYF. Written as DNA, the CDR3 is TGCGCCAGCAGTCCCGACAGGGGGAACGAGCAGTACTTC.

The chain links TRBV10-3 to TRBJ2-1; 8 bases agree with TRBD2. The CDR3 has 16 residues. V trimming: 6 bases; J trimming: 5 bases; junction bases outside the gene matches: 12. The germline CDR1 and CDR2 sequences are ENHRY and SYGVKD. The CDR3 nucleotides are TGTGCCATCAGCCTACCACTAGCGGTGAATAACAATGAGCAGTTCTTC. Translation gives CAISLPLAVNNNEQFF.

The CDR3 nucleotides read TGCGCCAGCAGCTGGGGGGGAAGCGGAAGCGGCTACGAGCAGTACTTC. It translates to CASSWGGSGSGYEQYF. The chain uses TRBV5-1 and TRBJ2-7; TRBD2 matches 7 bases. From germline, CDR1 is SGHRS and CDR2 YFSETQ. V trimming: 3 bases; J trimming: 3 bases; junction bases outside the gene matches: 12. The CDR3 sequence is 16 residues long.

V is TRBV11-3 and J is TRBJ2-5, with 12 nucleotides matching TRBD1. This CDR3 region has 15 residues. Trimming at V came to 5 bases and at J to 3 bases, leaving 4 bases not matched to a gene. CDR1 and CDR2 from the germline V gene are SGHNT and YENEEA. The CDR3 protein is CASSPGTGGEETQYF. The DNA of the CDR3 is TGTGCCAGCAGCCCGGGGACAGGGGGCGAAGAGACCCAGTACTTC.

The V call is TRBV13, the J call TRBJ1-1; D is undetermined. CDR3 length: 16 amino acids. With 3 bases removed from V and 4 bases from J, the gap between germline ends came to 18 bases. The germline V gene has CDR1 PRHDT and CDR2 FYEKMQ (reference sequence). CDR3 residues: CASSFSTRGYGTEAFF. DNA for the CDR3: TGTGCCAGCAGCTTTAGCACCCGAGGGTACGGCACTGAAGCTTTCTTT.

The CDR3 nucleotides read TGTGCTAGTGCTATTAGCGGGAGTCCAGATACGCAGTATTTT. It encodes CASAISGSPDTQYF. The genes are TRBV12-5 and TRBJ2-3, with 9 bases identical to TRBD2. V lost 7 bases, J lost 4 bases, and 6 bases stayed unmatched. CDR1 is LGHNT and CDR2 is FRNRAP in the germline V gene. The CDR3 runs 14 residues. Full variable domain (rest looked up from reference TRBV12-5 and TRBJ2-3): DARVTQTPRHKVTEMGQEVTMRCQPILGHNTVFWYRQTMMQGLELLAYFRNRAPLDDSGMPKDRFSAEMPDATLATLKIQPSEPRDSAVYFCASAISGSPDTQYFGPGTRLTVL.

The rearrangement joins TRBV4-3 to TRBJ2-2, with unresolved D. Looked up from germline, CDR1 is LGHNA and CDR2 is YSLEER. The CDR3 runs to 13 residues. The V end was cut by 2 bases, the J end by 4 bases, with 5 bases between. The CDR3 reads CASSQQATGELFF. Written as DNA, the CDR3 is TGCGCCAGCAGCCAACAGGCCACCGGGGAGCTGTTTTTT.

This chain joins TRBV5-1 and TRBJ1-3; 12 bases fit TRBD1. This CDR3 is built from 16 residues. The J segment lost 3 bases and the V segment lost 4 bases, leaving 5 bases of the junction unmatched. CDR1 is SGHRS and CDR2 is YFSETQ in the germline V gene. In nucleotides, the CDR3 is TGCGCCAGCAGCCCCGGGACAGGGGGCTTTGGAAACACCATATATTTT. Translated, it gives CASSPGTGGFGNTIYF.

The V gene is TRBV14, the J gene TRBJ2-7; 10 nucleotides match TRBD1. V was pared by 3 bases and J by 4 bases, with 3 bases of the junction left unmatched. Germline loops: CDR1 SGHDN, CDR2 FVKESK. The CDR3 totals 14 residues. The CDR3 spells CASSHDRGPYEQYF. The CDR3 region has the DNA TGTGCCAGCAGCCACGACAGGGGGCCGTACGAGCAGTACTTC.

V gene TRBV7-9 combines with J gene TRBJ1-2; 9 nucleotides align to TRBD1. The CDR3 spans 17 residues. The germline CDR1 and CDR2 sequences are SEHNR and FQNEAQ (reference sequence). Trimming took 4 bases from V and 4 from J; bases not matched to a gene: 13. The CDR3 loop is CASSSQPSTGGGYGYTF. CDR3 nucleotides: TGTGCCAGCAGCTCCCAACCTTCAACAGGGGGCGGCTATGGCTACACCTTC. The full variable domain, completed using reference TRBV7-9 and TRBJ1-2, is DTGVSQNPRHKITKRGQNVTFRCDPISEHNRLYWYRQTLGQGPEFLTYFQNEAQLEKSRLLSDRFSAERPKGSFSTLEIQRTEQGDSAMYLCASSSQPSTGGGYGYTFGSGTRLTVV.

In its sample, this clone was seen once. The gene calls are TRBV5-1 and TRBJ2-7; 7 bases are shared with TRBD1. The CDR3 is 11 amino acids. Germline V gene lookup returns CDR1 SGHRS and CDR2 YFSETQ. V was pared by 4 bases and J by 6 bases, with 1 base of the junction left unmatched. This CDR3 is CASSTGAEQYF. For the CDR3, the DNA is TGCGCCAGCAGCACAGGGGCCGAGCAGTACTTC.

This chain joins TRBV6-5 and TRBJ1-4, with D possibly matching TRBD1 (5 bases). Trimming cost V 5 bases and J 8 bases, with 6 bases left between them. CDR1 and CDR2 (germline): MNHEY, SVGAGI. The CDR3 is made up of 11 amino acids. The CDR3 DNA is TGTGCCAGCAGTGGGGGGGAAAAACTGTTTTTT. Translated: CASSGGEKLFF.